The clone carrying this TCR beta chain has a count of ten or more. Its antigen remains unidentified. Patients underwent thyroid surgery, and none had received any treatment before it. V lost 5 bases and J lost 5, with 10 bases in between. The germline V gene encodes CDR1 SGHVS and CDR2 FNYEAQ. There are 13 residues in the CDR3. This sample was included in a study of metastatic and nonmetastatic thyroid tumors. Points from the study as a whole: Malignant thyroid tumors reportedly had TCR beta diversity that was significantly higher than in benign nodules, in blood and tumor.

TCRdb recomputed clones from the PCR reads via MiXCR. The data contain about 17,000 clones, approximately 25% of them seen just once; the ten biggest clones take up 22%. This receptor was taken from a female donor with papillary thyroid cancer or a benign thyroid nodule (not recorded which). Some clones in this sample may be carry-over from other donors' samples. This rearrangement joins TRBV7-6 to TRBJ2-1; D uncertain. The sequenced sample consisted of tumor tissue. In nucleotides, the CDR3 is TGTGCCAGCAGCGGCGGCTCAAACAATGAGCAGTTCTTC. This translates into CASSGGSNNEQFF.